This T cell receptor beta chain was recorded in a study of beta chain features in type 1 diabetes. The CDR3 is 14 amino acids. Germline V gene lookup returns CDR1 SNHLY and CDR2 FYNNEI. Trimming removed 6 bases at V and 3 bases at J, with 9 bases between. Points from the study as a whole: People with Type 1 diabetes carried modestly yet significantly shorter TCRB CDR3s in all four CD4+ subsets. Shorter templates might be favored by PCR, equally in patients and controls. Cells that show high TCR expression could be over-represented by cDNA sequencing.

Comment on this clone: The antigen is undetermined.

What was sequenced were expressed TCRB transcripts, since all of the isolated RNA had been reverse transcribed. Read counts averaged around 4 million for samples of naive, central memory and regulatory T cells. The repertoire was sequenced with immunoSEQ multiplex PCR; TCRdb's copy has only in-frame clones and lacks some. The profile covers around 150,000 clones, with under 9.5% appearing a single time and approximately 0.65% taken by the ten largest. Sequenced input: central memory CD4+ T cells from blood. This chain uses TRBV2 with TRBJ1-6; tentative D call: TRBD1 (6 bases). The TCR was taken from a man younger than 30 in good health. The CDR3 here is CASSRDNYNSPLHF. As DNA, the CDR3 is TGTGCCAGCAGCCGGGACAACTATAATTCACCCCTCCACTTT.